This is a list of T cell receptor beta chains from one sample in a study of blood T cell repertoires in COVID-19. TCRdb's copy holds only in-frame clones and misses some; the assay was immunoSEQ multiplex PCR. The sample lists more than 250,000 clones, 80% to 90% occurring once. The specimen was peripheral blood. Every receptor here comes from a woman aged 45-59 years with acute or convalescent COVID-19. CDR3s include the opening cysteine and the closing phenylalanine or tryptophan. D genes are given only for firm matches. Clone size is stated in some rows and not others, as once, few, many or a class when expanded.

v_call	clone_size	d_call	j_call	cdr3_aa	cdr3_nt
TRBV19	NA	TRBD1	TRBJ2-2	CASSIAPRTGNTGELFF	TGTGCCAGTAGTATAGCCCCCCGGACAGGTAACACCGGGGAGCTGTTTTTT
TRBV19	NA	TRBD1	TRBJ1-2	CASSPRSGTVSAGHGYTF	TGTGCCAGTAGTCCACGCTCCGGGACAGTGAGTGCTGGCCATGGCTACACCTTC
TRBV19	NA	NA	TRBJ2-5	CASSINREETQYF	TGTGCCAGTAGTATTAACAGGGAAGAGACCCAGTACTTC
TRBV24-1	NA	TRBD1	TRBJ1-4	CATRKRHLDRGPCEKLFF	TGTGCCACCAGGAAGAGGCACCTTGACAGGGGGCCTTGTGAAAAACTGTTTTTT
TRBV19	once	NA	TRBJ1-4	CASRESGRDEKLFF	TGTGCCAGTAGGGAGTCCGGGAGGGATGAAAAACTGTTTTTT
TRBV19	few	NA	TRBJ2-3	CASSIEEGDTQYF	TGTGCCAGTAGTATAGAGGAGGGGGATACGCAGTATTTT
TRBV4-1	NA	NA	TRBJ2-3	CASSQTTPGVTDTQYF	TGCGCCAGCAGCCAAACGACTCCCGGGGTGACAGATACGCAGTATTTT
TRBV7-2	NA	TRBD2	TRBJ2-3	CASSQGLAYTDTQYF	TGTGCCAGCAGCCAGGGACTAGCCTACACAGATACGCAGTATTTT
TRBV19	NA	NA	TRBJ1-2	CASSPRPRGVGGYTF	TGTGCCAGTAGTCCCCGCCCCCGGGGGGTAGGTGGCTACACCTTC
TRBV20-1	NA	NA	TRBJ2-3	CSARDEDTQYF	TGCAGTGCTAGAGATGAGGATACGCAGTATTTT
TRBV24-1	NA	NA	TRBJ2-5	CATSDPGDQETQYF	TGTGCCACCAGTGACCCGGGGGACCAAGAGACCCAGTACTTC
TRBV30	NA	NA	TRBJ2-1	CAWSRGSQNNEQFF	TGTGCCTGGAGTAGGGGGAGTCAAAACAATGAGCAGTTCTTC
TRBV27	NA	TRBD1	TRBJ1-1	CASSLGAGTGNTEAFF	TGTGCCAGCAGCCTAGGGGCCGGGACAGGGAACACTGAAGCTTTCTTT
TRBV10-3	once	TRBD1	TRBJ2-1	CAISDRDRGGYEQFF	TGTGCCATCAGTGATAGGGACAGGGGGGGTTATGAGCAGTTCTTC
TRBV18	NA	NA	TRBJ2-5	CASSPPEAETQYF	TGTGCCAGCTCACCACCAGAGGCAGAGACCCAGTACTTC
TRBV5-1	NA	TRBD1	TRBJ2-2	CASRGGINTGELFF	TGCGCCAGCAGAGGGGGCATAAACACCGGGGAGCTGTTTTTT
TRBV6-5	NA	NA	TRBJ1-2	CASSYSPAGAGYGYTF	TGTGCCAGCAGTTACTCCCCAGCGGGGGCAGGCTATGGCTACACCTTC